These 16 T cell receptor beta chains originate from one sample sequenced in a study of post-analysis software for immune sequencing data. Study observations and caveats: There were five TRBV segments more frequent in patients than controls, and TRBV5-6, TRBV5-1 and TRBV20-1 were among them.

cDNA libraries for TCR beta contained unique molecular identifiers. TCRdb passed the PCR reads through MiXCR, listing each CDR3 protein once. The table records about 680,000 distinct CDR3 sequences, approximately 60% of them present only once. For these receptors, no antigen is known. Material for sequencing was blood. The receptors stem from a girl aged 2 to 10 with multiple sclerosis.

CDR3 amino acids: CASSLEGQLGGETQYF. CDR3 DNA: TGTGCCAGCAGCTTAGAGGGACAGCTCGGGGGAGAGACCCAGTACTTC. V usage is TRBV7-7 and J usage is TRBJ2-5; possibly TRBD1 for D (7 bases). The CDR3 spans 16 residues. Germline V gene data show CDR1 as SSHAT and CDR2 as FNYEAQ (reference sequence). V lost 1 base, J lost 4 bases, and 16 bases lay in between.

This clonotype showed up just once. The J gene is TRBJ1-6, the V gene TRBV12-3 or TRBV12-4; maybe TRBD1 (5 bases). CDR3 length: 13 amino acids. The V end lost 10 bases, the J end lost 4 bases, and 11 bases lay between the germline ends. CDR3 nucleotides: TGTGCCACCTCGGACATGTATAATTCACCCCTCCACTTT. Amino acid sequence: CATSDMYNSPLHF.

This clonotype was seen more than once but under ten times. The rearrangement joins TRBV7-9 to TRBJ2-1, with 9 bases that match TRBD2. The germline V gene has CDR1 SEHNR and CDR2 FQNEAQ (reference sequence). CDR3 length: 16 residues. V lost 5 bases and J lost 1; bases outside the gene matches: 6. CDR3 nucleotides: TGTGCCAGCAGCCCGAGGCGGGGGGGGTCCTACAATGAGCAGTTCTTC. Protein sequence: CASSPRRGGSYNEQFF.

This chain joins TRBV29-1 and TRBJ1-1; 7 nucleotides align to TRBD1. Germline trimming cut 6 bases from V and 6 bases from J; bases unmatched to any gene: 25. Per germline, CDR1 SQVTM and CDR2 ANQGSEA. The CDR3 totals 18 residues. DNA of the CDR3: TGCAGCGTCCAAAACCCGCTCCCTCGACAGGGAGCGGTCCCTGAAGCTTTCTTT. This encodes CSVQNPLPRQGAVPEAFF.

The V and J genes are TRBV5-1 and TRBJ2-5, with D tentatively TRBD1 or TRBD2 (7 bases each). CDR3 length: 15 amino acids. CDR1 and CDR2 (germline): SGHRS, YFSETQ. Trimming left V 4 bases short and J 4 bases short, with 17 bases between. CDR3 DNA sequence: TGCGCCAGCAGCCCAACTCAGGGGGAGGGAGAGACCCAGTACTTC. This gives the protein CASSPTQGEGETQYF.

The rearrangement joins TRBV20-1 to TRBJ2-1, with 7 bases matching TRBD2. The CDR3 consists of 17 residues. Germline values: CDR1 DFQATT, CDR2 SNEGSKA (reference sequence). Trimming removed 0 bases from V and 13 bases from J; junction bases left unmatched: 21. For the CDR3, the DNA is TGCAGTGCTAGAGATTTTGGGCTAGCGGACAAGTCATCCCCTCAGTTCTTC. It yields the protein CSARDFGLADKSSPQFF.

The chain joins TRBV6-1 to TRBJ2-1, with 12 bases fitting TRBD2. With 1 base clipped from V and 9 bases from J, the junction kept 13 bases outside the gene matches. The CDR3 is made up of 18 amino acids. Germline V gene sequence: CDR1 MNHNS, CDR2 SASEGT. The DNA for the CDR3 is TGTGCCAGCAGTGAAGTGATGCCTAGCGGGAGGGCCGGAGGTGAGCAGTTCTTC. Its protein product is CASSEVMPSGRAGGEQFF.

Written as DNA, the CDR3 is TGCAGCGTGACCGGACAGGGCGGTGGCTACACCTTC. Its translation is CSVTGQGGGYTF. The chain employs TRBV29-1 and TRBJ1-2, with 8 bases that match TRBD1. CDR1 is SQVTM, CDR2 ANQGSEA, per germline. The CDR3 has 12 amino acids. The V and J ends lost 6 bases and 7 bases, in that order; junction bases with no gene match: 7. Full variable domain (missing parts from reference TRBV29-1 and TRBJ1-2): SAVISQKPSRDICQRGTSLTIQCQVDSQVTMMFWYRQQPGQSLTLIATANQGSEATYESGFVIDKFPISRPNLTFSTLTVSNMSPEDSSIYLCSVTGQGGGYTFGSGTRLTVV.

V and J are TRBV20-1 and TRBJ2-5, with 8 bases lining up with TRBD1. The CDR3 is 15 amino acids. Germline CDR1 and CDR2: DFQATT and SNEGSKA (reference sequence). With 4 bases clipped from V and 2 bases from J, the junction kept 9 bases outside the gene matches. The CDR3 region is CSAMSLDRAQETQYF. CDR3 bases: TGCAGTGCTATGAGTTTGGACAGGGCTCAAGAGACCCAGTACTTC.

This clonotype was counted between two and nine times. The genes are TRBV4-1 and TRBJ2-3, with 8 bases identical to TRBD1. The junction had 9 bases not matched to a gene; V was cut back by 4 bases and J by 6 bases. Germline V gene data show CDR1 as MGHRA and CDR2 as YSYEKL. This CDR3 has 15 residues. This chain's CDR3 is CASSPRQGSGDTQYF. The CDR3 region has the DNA TGCGCCAGCAGCCCTCGACAGGGGAGCGGGGATACGCAGTATTTT.

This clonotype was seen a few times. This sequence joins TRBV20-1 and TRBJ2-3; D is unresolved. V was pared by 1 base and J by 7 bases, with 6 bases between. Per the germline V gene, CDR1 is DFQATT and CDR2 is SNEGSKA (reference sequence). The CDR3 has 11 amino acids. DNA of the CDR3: TGCAGTGCTAGAGTGACAAATACGCAGTATTTT. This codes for CSARVTNTQYF.

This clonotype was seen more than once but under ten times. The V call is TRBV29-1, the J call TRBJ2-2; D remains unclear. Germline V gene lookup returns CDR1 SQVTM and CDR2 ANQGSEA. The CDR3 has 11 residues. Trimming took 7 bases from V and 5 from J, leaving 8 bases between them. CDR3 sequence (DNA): TGCAGCGGACAAAAAACCGGGGAGCTGTTTTTT. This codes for CSGQKTGELFF.

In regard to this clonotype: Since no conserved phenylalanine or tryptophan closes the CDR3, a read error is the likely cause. CDR3 region: CASSIGRGTPYGYTC. DNA of the CDR3: TGTGCCAGCAGTATAGGGAGGGGGACCCCCTATGGCTACACCTGC. The V call is TRBV7-2, the J call TRBJ1-2; D is perhaps TRBD1 (6 bases). The CDR3 length is 15 residues. Looked up from germline, CDR1 is SGHTA and CDR2 is FQGNSA. V lost 6 bases to trimming and J lost 4 bases, with 18 bases between them.

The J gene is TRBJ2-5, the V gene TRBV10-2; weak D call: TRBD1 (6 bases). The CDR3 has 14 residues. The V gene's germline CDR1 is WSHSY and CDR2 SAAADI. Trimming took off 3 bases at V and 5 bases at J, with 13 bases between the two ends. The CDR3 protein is CASSEMQGRETQYF. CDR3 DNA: TGCGCCAGCAGTGAAATGCAGGGGCGGGAGACCCAGTACTTC.

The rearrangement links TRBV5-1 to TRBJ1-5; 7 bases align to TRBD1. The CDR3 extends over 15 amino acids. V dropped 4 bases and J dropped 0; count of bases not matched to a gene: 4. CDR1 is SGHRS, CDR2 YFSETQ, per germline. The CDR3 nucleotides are TGCGCCAGCAGCCCGGGACAGAATAGCAATCAGCCCCAGCATTTT. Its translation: CASSPGQNSNQPQHF.

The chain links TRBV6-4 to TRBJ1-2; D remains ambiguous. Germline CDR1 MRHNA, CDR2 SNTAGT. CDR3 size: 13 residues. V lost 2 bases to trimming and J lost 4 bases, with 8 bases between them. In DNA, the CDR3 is TGTGCCAGCAGTGACGGGGTAGGCTATGGCTACACCTTC. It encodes CASSDGVGYGYTF.